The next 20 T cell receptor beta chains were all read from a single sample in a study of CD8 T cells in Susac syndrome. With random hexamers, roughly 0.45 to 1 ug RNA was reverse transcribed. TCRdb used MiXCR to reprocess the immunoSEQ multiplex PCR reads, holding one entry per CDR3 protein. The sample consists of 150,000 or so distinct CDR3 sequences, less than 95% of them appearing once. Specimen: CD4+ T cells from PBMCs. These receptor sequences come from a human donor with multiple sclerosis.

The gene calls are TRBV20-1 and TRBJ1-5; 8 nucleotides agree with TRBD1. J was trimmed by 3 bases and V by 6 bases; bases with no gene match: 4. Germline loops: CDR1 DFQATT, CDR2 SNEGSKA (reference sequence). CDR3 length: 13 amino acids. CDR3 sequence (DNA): TGCAGTGCCCGACAGGGGCCCAATCAGCCCCAGCATTTT. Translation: CSARQGPNQPQHF.

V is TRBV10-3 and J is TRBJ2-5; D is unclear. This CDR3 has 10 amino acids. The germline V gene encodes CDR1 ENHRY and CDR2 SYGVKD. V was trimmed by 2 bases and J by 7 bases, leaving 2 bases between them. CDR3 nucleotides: TGTGCCATCAGTGAGGGGACCCAGTACTTC. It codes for CAISEGTQYF.

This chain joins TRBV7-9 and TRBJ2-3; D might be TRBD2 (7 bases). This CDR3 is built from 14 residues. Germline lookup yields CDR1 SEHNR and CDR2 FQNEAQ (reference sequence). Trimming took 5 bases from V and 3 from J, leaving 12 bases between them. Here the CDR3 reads CASSRGGATDTQYF. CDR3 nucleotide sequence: TGTGCCAGCAGCCGAGGGGGGGCAACAGATACGCAGTATTTT.

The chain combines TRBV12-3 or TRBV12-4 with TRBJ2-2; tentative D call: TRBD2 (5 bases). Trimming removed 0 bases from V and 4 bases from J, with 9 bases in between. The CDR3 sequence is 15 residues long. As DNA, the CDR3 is TGTGCCAGCAGTTTAGCGGGAGTGGGCACCGGGGAGCTGTTTTTT. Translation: CASSLAGVGTGELFF.

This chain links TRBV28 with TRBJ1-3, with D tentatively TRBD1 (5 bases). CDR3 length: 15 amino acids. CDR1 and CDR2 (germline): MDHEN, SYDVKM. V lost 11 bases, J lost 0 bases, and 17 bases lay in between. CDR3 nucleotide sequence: TGTGCCTCCGAGGTGGGGGGTAACTCTGGAAACACCATATATTTT. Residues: CASEVGGNSGNTIYF. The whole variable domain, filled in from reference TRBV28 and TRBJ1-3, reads DVKVTQSSRYLVKRTGEKVFLECVQDMDHENMFWYRQDPGLGLRLIYFSYDVKMKEKGDIPEGYSVSREKKERFSLILESASTNQTSMYLCASEVGGNSGNTIYFGEGSWLTVV.

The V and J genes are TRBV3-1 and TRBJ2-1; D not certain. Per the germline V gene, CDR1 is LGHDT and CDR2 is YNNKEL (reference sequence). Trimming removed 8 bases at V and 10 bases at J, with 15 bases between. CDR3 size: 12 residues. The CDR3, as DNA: TGTGCCAGCCGAAATCGCGTGGGGGAGCAGTTCTTC. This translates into CASRNRVGEQFF.

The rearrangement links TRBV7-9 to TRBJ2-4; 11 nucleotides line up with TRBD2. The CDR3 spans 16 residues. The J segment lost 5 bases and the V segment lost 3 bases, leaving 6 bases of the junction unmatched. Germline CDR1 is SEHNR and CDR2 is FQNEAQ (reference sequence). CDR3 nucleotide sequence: TGTGCCAGCAGCTTCCGCCAACTAGCGGGAGAAAACATTCAGTACTTC. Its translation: CASSFRQLAGENIQYF.

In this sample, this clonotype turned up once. In DNA form, the CDR3 reads TGTGCTAGTGGTAGCACAGATACGCAGTATTTT. Protein sequence: CASGSTDTQYF. This chain links TRBV12-5 with TRBJ2-3, with D unclear. The CDR3 is 11 amino acids. The germline V gene encodes CDR1 LGHNT and CDR2 FRNRAP. Trimming removed 5 bases at V and 0 bases at J, with 0 bases between.

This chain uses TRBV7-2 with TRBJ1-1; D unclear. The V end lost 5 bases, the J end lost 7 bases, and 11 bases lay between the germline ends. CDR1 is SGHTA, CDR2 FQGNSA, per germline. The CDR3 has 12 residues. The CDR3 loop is CASSRRGFEAFF. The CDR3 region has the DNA TGTGCCAGCAGCCGTCGCGGGTTTGAAGCTTTCTTT.

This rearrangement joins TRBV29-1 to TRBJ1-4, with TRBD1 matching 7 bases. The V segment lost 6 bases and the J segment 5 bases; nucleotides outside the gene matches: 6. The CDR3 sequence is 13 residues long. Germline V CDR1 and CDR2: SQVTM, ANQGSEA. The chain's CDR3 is CSVGRGGNEKLFF. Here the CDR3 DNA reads TGCAGCGTCGGCAGGGGGGGAAATGAAAAACTGTTTTTT.

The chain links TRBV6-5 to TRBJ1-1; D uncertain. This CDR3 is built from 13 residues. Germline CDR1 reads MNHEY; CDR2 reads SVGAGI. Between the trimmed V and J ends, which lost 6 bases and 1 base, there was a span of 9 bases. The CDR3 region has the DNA TGTGCCAGCAGGGTGTTCCCGAACACTGAAGCTTTCTTT. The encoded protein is CASRVFPNTEAFF.

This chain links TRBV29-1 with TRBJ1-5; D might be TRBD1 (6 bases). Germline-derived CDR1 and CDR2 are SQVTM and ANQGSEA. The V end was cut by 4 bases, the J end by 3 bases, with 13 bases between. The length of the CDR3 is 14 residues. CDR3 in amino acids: CSVVTQGSNQPQHF. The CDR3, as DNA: TGCAGCGTTGTTACACAGGGCTCCAATCAGCCCCAGCATTTT.

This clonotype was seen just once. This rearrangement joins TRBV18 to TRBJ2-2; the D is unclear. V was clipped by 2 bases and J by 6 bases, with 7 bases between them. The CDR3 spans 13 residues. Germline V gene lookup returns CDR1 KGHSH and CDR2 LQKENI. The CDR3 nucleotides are TGTGCCAGCTCACCAAACCAAGCCGGGGAGCTGTTTTTT. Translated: CASSPNQAGELFF.

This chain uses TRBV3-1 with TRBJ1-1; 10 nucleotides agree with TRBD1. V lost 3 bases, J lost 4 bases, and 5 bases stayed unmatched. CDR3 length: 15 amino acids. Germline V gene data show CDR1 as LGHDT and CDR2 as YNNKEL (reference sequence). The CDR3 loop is CASSQEGQGSTEAFF. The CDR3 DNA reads TGTGCCAGCAGCCAGGAGGGACAGGGGAGCACTGAAGCTTTCTTT.

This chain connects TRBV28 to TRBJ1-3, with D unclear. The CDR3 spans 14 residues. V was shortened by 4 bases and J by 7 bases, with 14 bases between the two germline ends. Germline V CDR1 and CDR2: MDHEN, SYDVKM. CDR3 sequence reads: CASSSPSPLNTIYF. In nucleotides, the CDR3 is TGTGCCAGCAGTTCCCCTAGCCCGTTGAACACCATATATTTT.

The CDR3 DNA reads TGCAGTAGACAGGGGGACGCCAATGAGCAGTTCTTC. As protein: CSRQGDANEQFF. The V call is TRBV20-1, the J call TRBJ2-1; 9 bases map to TRBD1. This CDR3 is built from 12 residues. Germline V gene lookup returns CDR1 DFQATT and CDR2 SNEGSKA (reference sequence). The V segment lost 8 bases and the J segment 6 bases; nucleotides outside the gene matches: 5.

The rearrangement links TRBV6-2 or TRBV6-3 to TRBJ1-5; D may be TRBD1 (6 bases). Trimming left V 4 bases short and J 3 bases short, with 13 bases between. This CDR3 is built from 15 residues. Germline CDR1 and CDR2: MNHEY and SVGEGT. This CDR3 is CASSFLRDTNQPQHF. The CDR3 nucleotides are TGTGCCAGCAGTTTCCTCCGGGACACCAATCAGCCCCAGCATTTT.

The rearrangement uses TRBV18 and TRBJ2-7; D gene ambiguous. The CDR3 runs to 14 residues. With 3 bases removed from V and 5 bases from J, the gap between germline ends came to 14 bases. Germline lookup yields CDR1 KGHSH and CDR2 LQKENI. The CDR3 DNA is TGTGCCAGCTCACCTCGGGCGTTGGTAGACGAGCAGTACTTC. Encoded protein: CASSPRALVDEQYF.

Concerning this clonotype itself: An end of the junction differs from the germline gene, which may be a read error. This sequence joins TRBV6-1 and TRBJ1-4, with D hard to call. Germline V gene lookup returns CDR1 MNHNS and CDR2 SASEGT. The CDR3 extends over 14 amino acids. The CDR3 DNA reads TGTGCCAGCAGGGAAGGACGGGTAAATGAAAAACTGTTTTTT. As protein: CASREGRVNEKLFF.

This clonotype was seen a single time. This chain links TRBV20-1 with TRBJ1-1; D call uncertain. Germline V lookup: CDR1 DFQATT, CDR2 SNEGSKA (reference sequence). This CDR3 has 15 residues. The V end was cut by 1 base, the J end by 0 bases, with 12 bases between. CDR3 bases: TGCAGTGCTAGAGTTGTAGGGCGGTTGAACACTGAAGCTTTCTTT. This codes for CSARVVGRLNTEAFF.